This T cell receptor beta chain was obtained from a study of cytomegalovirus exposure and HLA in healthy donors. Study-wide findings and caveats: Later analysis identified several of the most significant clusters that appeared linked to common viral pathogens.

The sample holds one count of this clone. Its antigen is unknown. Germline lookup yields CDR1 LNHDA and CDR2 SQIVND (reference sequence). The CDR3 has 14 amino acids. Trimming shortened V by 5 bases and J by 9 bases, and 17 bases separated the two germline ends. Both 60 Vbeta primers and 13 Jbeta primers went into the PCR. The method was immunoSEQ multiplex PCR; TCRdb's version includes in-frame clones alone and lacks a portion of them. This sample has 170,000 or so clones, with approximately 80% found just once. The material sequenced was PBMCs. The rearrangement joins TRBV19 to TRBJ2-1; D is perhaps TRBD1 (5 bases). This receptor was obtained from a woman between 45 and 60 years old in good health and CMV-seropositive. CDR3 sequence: CASSPGAGQGEQFF. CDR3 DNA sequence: TGTGCCAGTAGTCCTGGCGCAGGGCAAGGTGAGCAGTTCTTC.